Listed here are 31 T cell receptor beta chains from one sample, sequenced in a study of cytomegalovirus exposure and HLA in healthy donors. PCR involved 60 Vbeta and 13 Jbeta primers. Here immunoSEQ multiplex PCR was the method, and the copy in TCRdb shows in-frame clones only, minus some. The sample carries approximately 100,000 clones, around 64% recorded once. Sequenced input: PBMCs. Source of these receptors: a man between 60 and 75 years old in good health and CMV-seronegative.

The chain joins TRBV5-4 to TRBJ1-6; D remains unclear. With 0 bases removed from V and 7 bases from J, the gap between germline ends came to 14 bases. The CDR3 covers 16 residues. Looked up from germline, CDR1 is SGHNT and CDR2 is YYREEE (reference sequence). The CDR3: CASSLGPNSPNSPLHF. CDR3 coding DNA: TGTGCCAGCAGCTTGGGGCCCAACAGCCCAAATTCACCCCTCCACTTT.

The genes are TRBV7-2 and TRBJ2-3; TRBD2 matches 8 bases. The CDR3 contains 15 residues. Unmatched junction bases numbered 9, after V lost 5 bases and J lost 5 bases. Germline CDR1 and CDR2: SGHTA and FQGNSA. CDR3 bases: TGTGCCAGCAGCCCAAAAGCGGGAGAGGTAGATACGCAGTATTTT. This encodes CASSPKAGEVDTQYF. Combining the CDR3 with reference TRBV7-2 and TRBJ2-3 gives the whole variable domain GAGVSQSPSNKVTEKGKDVELRCDPISGHTALYWYRQSLGQGLEFLIYFQGNSAPDKSGLPSDRFSAERTGGSVSTLTIQRTQQEDSAVYLCASSPKAGEVDTQYFGPGTRLTVL.

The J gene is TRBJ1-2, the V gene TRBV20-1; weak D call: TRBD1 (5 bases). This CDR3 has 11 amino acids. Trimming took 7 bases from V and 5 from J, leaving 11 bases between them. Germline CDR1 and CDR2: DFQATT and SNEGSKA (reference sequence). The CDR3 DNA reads TGCAGTGTACGACAGACTTATGGCTACACCTTC. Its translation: CSVRQTYGYTF.

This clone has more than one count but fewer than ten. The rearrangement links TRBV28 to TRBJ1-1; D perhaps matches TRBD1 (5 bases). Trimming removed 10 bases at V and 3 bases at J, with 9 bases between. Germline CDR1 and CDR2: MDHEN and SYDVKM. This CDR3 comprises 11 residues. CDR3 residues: CATGRYTEAFF. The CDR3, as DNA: TGTGCCACAGGGCGATACACTGAAGCTTTCTTT.

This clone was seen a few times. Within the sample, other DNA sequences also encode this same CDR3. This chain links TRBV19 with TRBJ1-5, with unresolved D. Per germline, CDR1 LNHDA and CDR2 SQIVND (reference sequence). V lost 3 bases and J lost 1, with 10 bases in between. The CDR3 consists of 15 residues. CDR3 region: CASSILRSSNQPQHF. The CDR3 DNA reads TGTGCCAGTAGTATCTTGAGGTCCAGCAATCAGCCCCAGCATTTT.

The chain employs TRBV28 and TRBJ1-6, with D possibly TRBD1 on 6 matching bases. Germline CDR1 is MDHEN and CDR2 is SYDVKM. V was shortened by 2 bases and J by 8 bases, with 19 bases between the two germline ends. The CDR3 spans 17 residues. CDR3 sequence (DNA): TGTGCCAGCAGTTTACCACAGACAGGCCTCGGGGATTCACCCCTCCACTTT. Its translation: CASSLPQTGLGDSPLHF.

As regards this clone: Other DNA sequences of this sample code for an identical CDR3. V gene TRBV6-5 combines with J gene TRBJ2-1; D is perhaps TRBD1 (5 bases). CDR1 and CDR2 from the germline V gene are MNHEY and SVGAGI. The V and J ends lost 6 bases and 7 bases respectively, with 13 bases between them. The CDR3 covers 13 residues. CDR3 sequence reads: CASSSNQGNEQFF. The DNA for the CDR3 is TGTGCCAGCAGCTCAAATCAGGGTAATGAGCAGTTCTTC.

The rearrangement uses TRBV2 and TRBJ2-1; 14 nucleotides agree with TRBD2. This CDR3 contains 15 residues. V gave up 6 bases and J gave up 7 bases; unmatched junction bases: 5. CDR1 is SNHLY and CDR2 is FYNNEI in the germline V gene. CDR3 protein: CASSGTSGGWNEQFF. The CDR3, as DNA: TGTGCCAGCAGCGGGACTAGCGGGGGTTGGAATGAGCAGTTCTTC.

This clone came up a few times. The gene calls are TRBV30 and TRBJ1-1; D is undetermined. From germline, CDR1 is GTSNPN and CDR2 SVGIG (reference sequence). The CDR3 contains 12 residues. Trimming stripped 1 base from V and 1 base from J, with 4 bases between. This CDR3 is CAWSDGNTEAFF. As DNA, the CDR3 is TGTGCCTGGAGTGACGGGAACACTGAAGCTTTCTTT.

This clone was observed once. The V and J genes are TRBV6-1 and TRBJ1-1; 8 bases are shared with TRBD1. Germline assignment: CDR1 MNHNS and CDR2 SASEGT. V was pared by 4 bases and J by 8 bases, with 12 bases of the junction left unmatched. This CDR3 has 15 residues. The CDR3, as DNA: TGTGCCAGCAGTGCAGGGGGCTCGGGTCTAGGCGAAGCTTTCTTT. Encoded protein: CASSAGGSGLGEAFF.

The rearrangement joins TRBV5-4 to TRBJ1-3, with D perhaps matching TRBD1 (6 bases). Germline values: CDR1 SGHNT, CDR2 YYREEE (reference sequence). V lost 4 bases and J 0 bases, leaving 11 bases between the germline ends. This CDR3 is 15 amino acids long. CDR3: CASSDRISSGNTIYF. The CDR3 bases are TGTGCCAGCAGCGACAGGATTTCCTCTGGAAACACCATATATTTT.

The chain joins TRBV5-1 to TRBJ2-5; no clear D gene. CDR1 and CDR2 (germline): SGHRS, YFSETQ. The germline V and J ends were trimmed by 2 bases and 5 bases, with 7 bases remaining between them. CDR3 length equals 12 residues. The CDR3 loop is CASSFSGETQYF. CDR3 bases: TGCGCCAGCAGCTTCTCTGGCGAGACCCAGTACTTC.

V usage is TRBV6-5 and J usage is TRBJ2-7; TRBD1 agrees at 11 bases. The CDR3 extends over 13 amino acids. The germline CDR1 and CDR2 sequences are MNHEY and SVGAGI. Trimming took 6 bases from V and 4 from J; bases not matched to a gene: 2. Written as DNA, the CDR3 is TGTGCCAGCAGCCGGGACAGGGGGTACGAGCAGTACTTC. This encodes CASSRDRGYEQYF.

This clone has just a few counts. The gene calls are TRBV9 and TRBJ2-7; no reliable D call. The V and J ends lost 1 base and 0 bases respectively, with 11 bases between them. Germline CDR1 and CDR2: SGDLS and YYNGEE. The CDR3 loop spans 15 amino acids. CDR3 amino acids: CASSVSAGDSYEQYF. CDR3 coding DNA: TGTGCCAGCAGCGTATCTGCAGGCGACTCCTACGAGCAGTACTTC.

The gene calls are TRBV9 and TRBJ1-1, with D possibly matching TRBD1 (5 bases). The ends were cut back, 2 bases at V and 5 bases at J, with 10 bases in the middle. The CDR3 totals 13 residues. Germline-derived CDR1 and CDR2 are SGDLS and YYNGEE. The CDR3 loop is CASSVRVETEAFF. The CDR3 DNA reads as TGTGCCAGCAGCGTCAGGGTTGAGACTGAAGCTTTCTTT.

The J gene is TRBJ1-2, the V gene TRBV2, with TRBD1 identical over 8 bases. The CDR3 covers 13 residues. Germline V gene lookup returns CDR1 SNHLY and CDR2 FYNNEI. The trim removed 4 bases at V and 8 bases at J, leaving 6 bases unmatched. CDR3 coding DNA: TGTGCCAGCAGTGTGTCAGGGGGCTCCGGCTACACCTTC. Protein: CASSVSGGSGYTF. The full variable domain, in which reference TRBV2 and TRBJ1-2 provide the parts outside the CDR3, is EPEVTQTPSHQVTQMGQEVILRCVPISNHLYFYWYRQILGQKVEFLVSFYNNEISEKSEIFDDQFSVERPDGSNFTLKIRSTKLEDSAMYFCASSVSGGSGYTFGSGTRLTVV.

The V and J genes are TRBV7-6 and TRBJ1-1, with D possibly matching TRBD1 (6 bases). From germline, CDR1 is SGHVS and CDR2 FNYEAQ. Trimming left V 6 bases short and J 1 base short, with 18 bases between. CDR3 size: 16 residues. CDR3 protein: CASRPLRGAANTEAFF. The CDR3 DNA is TGTGCCAGCAGACCACTGCGGGGGGCGGCGAACACTGAAGCTTTCTTT.

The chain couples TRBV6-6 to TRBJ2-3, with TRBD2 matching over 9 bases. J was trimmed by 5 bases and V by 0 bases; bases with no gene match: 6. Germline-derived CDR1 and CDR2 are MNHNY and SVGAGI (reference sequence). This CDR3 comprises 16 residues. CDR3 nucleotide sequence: TGTGCCAGCAGTTACTCGGCGGGGGGGCCGGAAGATACGCAGTATTTT. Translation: CASSYSAGGPEDTQYF.

The CDR3 region has the DNA TGTGCCAGCACAAAGCGGTCCGAGCAGTACTTC. Protein product: CASTKRSEQYF. This chain links TRBV6-5 with TRBJ2-7, with D maybe TRBD2 (5 bases). CDR1 and CDR2 from the germline V gene are MNHEY and SVGAGI. The germline V and J ends were trimmed by 7 bases and 6 bases, with 10 bases remaining between them. CDR3 size: 11 residues.

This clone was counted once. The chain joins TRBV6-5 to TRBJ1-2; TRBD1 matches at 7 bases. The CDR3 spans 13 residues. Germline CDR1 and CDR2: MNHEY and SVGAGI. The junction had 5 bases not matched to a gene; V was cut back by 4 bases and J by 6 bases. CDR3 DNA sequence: TGTGCCAGCAGTTTTGGACAGGTCCATGGCTACACCTTC. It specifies CASSFGQVHGYTF.

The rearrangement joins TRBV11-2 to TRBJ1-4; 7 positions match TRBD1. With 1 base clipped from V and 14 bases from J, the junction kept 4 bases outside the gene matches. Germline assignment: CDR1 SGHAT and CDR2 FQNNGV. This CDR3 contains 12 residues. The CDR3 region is CASSLAQGRLFF. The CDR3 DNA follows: TGTGCCAGCAGCTTAGCACAGGGGAGGCTGTTTTTT.

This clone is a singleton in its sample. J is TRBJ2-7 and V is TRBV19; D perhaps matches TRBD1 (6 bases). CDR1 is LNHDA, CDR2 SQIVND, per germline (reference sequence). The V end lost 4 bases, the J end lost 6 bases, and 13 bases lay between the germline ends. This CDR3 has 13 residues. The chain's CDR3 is CASSTTGFREQYF. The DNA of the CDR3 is TGTGCCAGTAGTACGACAGGATTTCGCGAGCAGTACTTC. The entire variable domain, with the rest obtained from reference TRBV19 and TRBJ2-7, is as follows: DGGITQSPKYLFRKEGQNVTLSCEQNLNHDAMYWYRQDPGQGLRLIYYSQIVNDFQKGDIAEGYSVSREKKESFPLTVTSAQKNPTAFYLCASSTTGFREQYFGPGTRLTVT.

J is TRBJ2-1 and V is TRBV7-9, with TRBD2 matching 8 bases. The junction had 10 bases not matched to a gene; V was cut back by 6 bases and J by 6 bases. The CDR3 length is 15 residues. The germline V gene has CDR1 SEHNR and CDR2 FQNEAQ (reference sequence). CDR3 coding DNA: TGTGCCAGCAGGCATACCGGGACTAGTGTCAATGAGCAGTTCTTC. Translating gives CASRHTGTSVNEQFF.

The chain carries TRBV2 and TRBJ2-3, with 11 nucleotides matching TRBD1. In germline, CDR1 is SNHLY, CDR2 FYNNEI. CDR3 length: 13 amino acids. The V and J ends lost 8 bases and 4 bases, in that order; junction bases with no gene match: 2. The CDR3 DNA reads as TGTGCCAGCTTGGGACAGGGGGCAGATACGCAGTATTTT. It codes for CASLGQGADTQYF.

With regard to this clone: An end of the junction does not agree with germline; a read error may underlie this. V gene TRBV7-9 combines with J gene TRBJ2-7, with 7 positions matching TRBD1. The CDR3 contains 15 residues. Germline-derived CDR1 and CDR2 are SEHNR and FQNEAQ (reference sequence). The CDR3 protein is CSSSLEETGRGEQYF. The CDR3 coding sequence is TGTTCCAGCAGCTTAGAAGAGACAGGGCGAGGCGAGCAGTACTTC.

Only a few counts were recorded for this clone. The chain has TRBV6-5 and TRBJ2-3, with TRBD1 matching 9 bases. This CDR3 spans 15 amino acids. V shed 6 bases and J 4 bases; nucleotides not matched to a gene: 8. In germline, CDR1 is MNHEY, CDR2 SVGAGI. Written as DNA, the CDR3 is TGTGCCAGCAGCCGGACAGGGGTTGTCCCAGATACGCAGTATTTT. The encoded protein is CASSRTGVVPDTQYF.

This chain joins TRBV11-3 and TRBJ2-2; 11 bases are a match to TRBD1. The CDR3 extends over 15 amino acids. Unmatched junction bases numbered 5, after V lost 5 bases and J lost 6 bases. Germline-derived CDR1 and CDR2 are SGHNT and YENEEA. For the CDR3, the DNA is TGTGCCAGCAGCAGGGGACAGGGGGTCTCCGGGGAGCTGTTTTTT. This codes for CASSRGQGVSGELFF.

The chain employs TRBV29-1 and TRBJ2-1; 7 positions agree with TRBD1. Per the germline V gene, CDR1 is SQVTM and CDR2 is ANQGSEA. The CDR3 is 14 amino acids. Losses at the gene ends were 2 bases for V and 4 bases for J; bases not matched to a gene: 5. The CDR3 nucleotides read TGCAGCGTTGAAAGGGACAGCGGATACAATGAGCAGTTCTTC. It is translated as CSVERDSGYNEQFF.

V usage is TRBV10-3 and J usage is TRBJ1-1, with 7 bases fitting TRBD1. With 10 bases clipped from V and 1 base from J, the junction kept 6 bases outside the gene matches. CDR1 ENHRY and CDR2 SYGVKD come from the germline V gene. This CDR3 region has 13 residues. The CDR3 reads CASQTGENTEAFF. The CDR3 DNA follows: TGTGCCAGCCAAACAGGGGAGAACACTGAAGCTTTCTTT.

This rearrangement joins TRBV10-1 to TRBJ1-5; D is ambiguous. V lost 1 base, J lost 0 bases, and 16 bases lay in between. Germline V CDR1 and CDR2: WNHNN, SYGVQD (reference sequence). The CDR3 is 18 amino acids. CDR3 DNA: TGCGCCAGCAGTGAGTTCCACATACCCAAAGATAGCAATCAGCCCCAGCATTTT. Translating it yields CASSEFHIPKDSNQPQHF.

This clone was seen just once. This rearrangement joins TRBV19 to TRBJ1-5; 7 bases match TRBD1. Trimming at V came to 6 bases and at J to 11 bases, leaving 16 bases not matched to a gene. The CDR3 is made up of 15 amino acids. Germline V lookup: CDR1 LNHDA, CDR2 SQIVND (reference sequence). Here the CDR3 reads CASRTDRANRGAQHF. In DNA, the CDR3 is TGTGCCAGTAGAACCGACAGGGCCAACCGAGGGGCCCAGCATTTT.